This TCR beta chain was sequenced during a study of regulatory dendritic cells for organ transplantation. Regarding the study as a whole: Resting memory CD8+ T cells held the most alloreactive clonotypes. Naive CD4+ and CD8+ repertoires were highly diverse; memory CD8+ was most oligoclonal. Alloreactive memory CD8+ T cell pools varied considerably between individuals.

Using immunoSEQ multiplex PCR, the repertoire was profiled, and TCRdb retains in-frame clones only, with some absent. The data contain about 30,000 clones, roughly 85% of them singletons. This clone was found a few times. The antigen is undetermined. FACS sorted CD4+ or CD8+ T cells into CD45RA+ naive and CD45RO+ memory. V was trimmed by 5 bases and J by 1 base, leaving 14 bases between them. This CDR3 contains 15 residues. In germline, CDR1 is LNHDA, CDR2 SQIVND (reference sequence). V usage is TRBV19 and J usage is TRBJ1-2, with D possibly matching TRBD1 (5 bases). The receptor comes from a human donor in good health. Sample: memory CD4+ T cells from blood. Subset meaning: CD45RO+ memory T cells. In nucleotides, the CDR3 is TGTGCCAGTAGTCCCCAGGACAAGTTTAACTATGGCTACACCTTC. This gives the protein CASSPQDKFNYGYTF.